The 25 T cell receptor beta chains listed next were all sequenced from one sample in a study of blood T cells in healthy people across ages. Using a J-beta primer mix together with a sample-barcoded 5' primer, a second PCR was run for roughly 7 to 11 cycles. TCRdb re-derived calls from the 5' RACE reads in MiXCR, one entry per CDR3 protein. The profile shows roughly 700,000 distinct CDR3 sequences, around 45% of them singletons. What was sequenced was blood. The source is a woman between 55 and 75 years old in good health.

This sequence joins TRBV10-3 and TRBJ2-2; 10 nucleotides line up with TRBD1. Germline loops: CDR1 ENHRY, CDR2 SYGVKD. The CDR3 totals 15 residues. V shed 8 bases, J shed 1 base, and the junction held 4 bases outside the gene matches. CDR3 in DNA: TGTGCCATCGGGGGACAGGGGATGAACACCGGGGAGCTGTTTTTT. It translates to CAIGGQGMNTGELFF.

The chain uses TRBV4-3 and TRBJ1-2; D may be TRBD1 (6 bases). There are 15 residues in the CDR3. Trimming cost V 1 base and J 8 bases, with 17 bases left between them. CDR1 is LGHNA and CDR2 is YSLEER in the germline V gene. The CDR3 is CASSQAAGGVWGYTF. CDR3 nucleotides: TGCGCCAGCAGCCAAGCCGCGGGGGGCGTTTGGGGCTACACCTTC.

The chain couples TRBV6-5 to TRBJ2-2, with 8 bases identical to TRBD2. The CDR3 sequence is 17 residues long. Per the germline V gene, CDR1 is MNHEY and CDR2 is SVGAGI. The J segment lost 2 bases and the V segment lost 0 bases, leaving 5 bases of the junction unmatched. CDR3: CASSYSTLAANTGELFF. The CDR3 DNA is TGTGCCAGCAGTTACTCGACACTAGCGGCCAACACCGGGGAGCTGTTTTTT.

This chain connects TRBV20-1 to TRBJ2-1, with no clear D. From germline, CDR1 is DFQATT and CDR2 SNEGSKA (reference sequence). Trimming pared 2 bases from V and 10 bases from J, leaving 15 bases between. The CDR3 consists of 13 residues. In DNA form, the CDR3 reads TGCAGTGCTAGAAGCCGCTCTAGTGCAGAGCAGTTCTTC. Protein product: CSARSRSSAEQFF.

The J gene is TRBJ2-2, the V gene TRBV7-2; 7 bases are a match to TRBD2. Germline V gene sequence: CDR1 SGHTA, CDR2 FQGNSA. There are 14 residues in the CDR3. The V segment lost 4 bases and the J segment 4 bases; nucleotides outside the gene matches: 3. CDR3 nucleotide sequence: TGTGCCAGCAGCTCGACTAGCAGCACCGGGGAGCTGTTTTTT. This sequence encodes CASSSTSSTGELFF. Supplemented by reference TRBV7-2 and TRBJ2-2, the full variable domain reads GAGVSQSPSNKVTEKGKDVELRCDPISGHTALYWYRQSLGQGLEFLIYFQGNSAPDKSGLPSDRFSAERTGGSVSTLTIQRTQQEDSAVYLCASSSTSSTGELFFGEGSRLTVL.

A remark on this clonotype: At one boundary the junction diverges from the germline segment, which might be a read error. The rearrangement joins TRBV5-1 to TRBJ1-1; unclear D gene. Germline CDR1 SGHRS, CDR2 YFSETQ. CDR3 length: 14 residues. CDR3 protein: CASSLDRMNTGAFF. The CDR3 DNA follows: TGCGCCAGCAGCTTGGACAGAATGAACACTGGAGCTTTCTTT.

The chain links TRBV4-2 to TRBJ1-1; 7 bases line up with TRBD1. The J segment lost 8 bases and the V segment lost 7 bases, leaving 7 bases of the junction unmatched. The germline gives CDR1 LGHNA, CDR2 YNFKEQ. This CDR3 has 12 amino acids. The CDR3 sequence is CASIPGTAEAFF. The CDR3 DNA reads TGTGCCAGCATCCCAGGGACAGCCGAAGCTTTCTTT.

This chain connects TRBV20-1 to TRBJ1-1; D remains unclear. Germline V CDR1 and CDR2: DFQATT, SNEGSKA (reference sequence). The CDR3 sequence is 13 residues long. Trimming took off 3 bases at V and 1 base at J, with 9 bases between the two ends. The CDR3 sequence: CSASPRQNTEAFF. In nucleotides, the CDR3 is TGCAGTGCTAGCCCACGACAGAACACTGAAGCTTTCTTT.

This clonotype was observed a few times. CDR3 residues: CSARDPGTGLSYEQYF. The CDR3 DNA is TGCAGTGCTAGAGATCCCGGGACAGGACTTTCCTACGAGCAGTACTTC. The chain uses TRBV20-1 and TRBJ2-7, with 8 bases aligning to TRBD1. In germline, CDR1 is DFQATT, CDR2 SNEGSKA (reference sequence). The CDR3 runs to 16 residues. V shed 0 bases and J 1 base; nucleotides not matched to a gene: 8.

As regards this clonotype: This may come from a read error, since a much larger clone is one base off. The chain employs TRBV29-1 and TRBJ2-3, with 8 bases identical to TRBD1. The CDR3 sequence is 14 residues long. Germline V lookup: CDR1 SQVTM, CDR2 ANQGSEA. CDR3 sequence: CSVPRTEGTGTQYF. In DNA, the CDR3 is TGCAGCGTCCCCAGGACCGAAGGGACAGGTACGCAGTATTTT.

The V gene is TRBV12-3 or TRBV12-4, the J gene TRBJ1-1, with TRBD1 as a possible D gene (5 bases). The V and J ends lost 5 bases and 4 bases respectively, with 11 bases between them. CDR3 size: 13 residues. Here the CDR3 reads CASSGPQATEAFF. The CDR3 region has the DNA TGTGCCAGCAGTGGCCCACAGGCCACTGAAGCTTTCTTT.

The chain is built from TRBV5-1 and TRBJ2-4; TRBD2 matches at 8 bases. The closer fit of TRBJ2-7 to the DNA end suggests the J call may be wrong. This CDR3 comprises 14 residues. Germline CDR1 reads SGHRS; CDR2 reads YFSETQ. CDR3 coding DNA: TGCGCCAGCAGCTCCGTCGGGAGGGTGGACGAGCAGTACTTC. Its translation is CASSSVGRVDEQYF.

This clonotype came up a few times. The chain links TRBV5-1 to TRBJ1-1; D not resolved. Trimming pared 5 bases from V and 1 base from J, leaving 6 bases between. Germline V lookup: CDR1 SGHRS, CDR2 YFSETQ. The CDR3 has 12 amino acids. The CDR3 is CASRKENTEAFF. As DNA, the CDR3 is TGCGCCAGCAGGAAGGAGAACACTGAAGCTTTCTTT.

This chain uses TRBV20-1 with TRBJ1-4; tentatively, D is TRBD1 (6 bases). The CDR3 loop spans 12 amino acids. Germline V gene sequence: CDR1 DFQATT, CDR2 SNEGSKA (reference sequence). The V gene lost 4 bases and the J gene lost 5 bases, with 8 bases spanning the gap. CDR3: CSATGDNEKLFF. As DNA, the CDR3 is TGCAGTGCTACAGGGGACAATGAAAAACTGTTTTTT.

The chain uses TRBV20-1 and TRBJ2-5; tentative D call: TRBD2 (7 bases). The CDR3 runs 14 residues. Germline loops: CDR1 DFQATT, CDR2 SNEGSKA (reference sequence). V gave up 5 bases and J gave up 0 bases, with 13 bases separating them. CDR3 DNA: TGCAGTGCTCCAAGGGGGGGCAACCAAGAGACCCAGTACTTC. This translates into CSAPRGGNQETQYF.

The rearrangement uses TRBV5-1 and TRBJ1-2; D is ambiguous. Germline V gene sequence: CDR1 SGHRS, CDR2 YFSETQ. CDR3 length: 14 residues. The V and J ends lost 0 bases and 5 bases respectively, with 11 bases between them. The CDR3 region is CASSLGDGSYGYTF. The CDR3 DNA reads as TGCGCCAGCAGCTTGGGGGATGGATCGTATGGCTACACCTTC.

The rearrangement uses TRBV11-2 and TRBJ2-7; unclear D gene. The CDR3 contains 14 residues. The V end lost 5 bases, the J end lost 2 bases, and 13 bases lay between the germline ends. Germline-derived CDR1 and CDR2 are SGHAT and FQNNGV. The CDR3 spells CASSATDGAYEQYF. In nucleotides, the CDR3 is TGTGCCAGCAGCGCGACCGACGGAGCCTACGAGCAGTACTTC.

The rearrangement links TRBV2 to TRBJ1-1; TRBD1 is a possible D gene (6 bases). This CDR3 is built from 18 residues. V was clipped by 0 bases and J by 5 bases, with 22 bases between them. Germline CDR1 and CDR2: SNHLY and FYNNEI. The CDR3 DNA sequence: TGTGCCAGCAGTGAAGCGCGGGGGGCCATAGGGATAGGGACTGAAGCTTTCTTT. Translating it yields CASSEARGAIGIGTEAFF.

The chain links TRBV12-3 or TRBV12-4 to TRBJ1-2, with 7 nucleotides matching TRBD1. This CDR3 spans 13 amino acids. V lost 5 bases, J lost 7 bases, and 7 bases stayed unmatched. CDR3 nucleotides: TGTGCCAGCAGTCCCGGACAGGCGAGTGGCTACACCTTC. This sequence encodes CASSPGQASGYTF.

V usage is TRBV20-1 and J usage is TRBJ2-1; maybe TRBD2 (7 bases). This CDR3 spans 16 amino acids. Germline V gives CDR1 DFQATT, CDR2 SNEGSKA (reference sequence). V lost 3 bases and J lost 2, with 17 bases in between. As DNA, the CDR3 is TGCAGTGCTAGTCGGGGAGGGGGAATAGCCTACAATGAGCAGTTCTTC. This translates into CSASRGGGIAYNEQFF.

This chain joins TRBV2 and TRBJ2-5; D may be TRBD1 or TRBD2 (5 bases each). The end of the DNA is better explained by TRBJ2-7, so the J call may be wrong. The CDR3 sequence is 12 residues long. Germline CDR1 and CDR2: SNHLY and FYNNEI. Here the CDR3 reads CASLGTLYEQYF. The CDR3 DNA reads TGTGCCAGCCTCGGGACGCTGTACGAGCAGTACTTC.

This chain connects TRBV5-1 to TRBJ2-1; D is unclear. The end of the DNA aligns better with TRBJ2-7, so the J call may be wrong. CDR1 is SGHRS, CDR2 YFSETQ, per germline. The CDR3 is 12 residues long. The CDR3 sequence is CASSLANNEQYF. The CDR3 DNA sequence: TGCGCCAGCAGCTTGGCCAACAATGAGCAGTACTTC.

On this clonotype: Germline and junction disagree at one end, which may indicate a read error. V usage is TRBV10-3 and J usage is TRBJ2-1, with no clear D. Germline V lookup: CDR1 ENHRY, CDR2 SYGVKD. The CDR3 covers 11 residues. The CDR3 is CAIRGYNEQLF. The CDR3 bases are TGTGCCATCAGGGGTTACAATGAGCAGTTATTC.

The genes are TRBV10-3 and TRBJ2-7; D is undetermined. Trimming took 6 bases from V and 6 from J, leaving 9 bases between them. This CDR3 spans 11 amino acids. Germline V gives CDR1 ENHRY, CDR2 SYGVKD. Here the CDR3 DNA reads TGTGCCATCAGCACGTCGGGCGAGCAGTACTTC. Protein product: CAISTSGEQYF.

In DNA form, the CDR3 reads TGTGCCAGCACTAGCGGCCGCTCCTACAATGAGCAGTTCTTC. Translated, it gives CASTSGRSYNEQFF. This chain links TRBV11-1 with TRBJ2-1, with TRBD2 matching 7 bases. V was pared by 7 bases and J by 0 bases, with 3 bases of the junction left unmatched. Looked up from germline, CDR1 is SGHAT and CDR2 is FQDESV (reference sequence). The CDR3 loop spans 14 amino acids.